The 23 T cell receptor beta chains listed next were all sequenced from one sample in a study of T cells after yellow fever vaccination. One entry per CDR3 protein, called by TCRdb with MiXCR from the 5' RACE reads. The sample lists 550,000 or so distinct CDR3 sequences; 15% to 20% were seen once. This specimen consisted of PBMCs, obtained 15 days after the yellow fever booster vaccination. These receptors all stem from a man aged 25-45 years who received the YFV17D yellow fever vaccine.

The CDR3 DNA reads TGTGCCAGCAGGAAGCCGGGACTAGGAGTTAACGAGCAGTACTTC. Protein: CASRKPGLGVNEQYF. The chain couples TRBV6-1 to TRBJ2-7; TRBD2 agrees at 8 bases. Looked up from germline, CDR1 is MNHNS and CDR2 is SASEGT. V dropped 6 bases and J dropped 5; count of bases not matched to a gene: 12. This CDR3 is 15 amino acids long.

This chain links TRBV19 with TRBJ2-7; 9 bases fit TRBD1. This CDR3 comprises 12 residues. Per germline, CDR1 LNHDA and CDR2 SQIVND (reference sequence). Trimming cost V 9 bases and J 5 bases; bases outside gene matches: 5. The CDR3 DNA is TGTGCCAGCCGGGACAGGGTGGACGAGCAGTACTTC. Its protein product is CASRDRVDEQYF.

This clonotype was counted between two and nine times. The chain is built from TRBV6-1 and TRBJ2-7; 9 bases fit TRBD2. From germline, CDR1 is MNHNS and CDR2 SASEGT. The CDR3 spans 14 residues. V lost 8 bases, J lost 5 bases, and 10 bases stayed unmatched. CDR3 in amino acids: CASHPGLAPHEQYF. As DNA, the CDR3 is TGTGCCAGCCACCCGGGACTAGCCCCCCACGAGCAGTACTTC.

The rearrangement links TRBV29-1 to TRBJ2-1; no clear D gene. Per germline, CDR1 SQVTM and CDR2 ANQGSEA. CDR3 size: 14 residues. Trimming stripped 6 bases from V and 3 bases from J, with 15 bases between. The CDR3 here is CSVQAFLYYNEQFF. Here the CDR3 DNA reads TGCAGCGTCCAGGCCTTCCTATACTACAATGAGCAGTTCTTC.

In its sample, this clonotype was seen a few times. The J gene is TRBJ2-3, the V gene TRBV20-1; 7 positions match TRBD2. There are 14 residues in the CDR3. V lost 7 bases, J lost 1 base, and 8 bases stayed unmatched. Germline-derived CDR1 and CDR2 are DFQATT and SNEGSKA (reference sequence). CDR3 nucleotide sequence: TGCAGTGGACTGGCGGGAGCGGGCACAGATACGCAGTATTTT. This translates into CSGLAGAGTDTQYF.

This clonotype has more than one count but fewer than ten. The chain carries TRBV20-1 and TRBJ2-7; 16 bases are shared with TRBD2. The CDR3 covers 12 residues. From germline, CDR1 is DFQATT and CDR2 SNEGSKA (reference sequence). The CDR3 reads CMGLAGGDQQYF. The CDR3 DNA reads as TGCATGGGACTAGCGGGAGGGGACCAGCAGTACTTC.

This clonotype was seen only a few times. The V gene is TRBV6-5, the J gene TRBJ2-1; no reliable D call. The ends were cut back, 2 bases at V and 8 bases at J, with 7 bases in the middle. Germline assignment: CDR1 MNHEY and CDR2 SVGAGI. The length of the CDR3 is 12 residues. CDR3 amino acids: CASSYGSDEQFF. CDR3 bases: TGTGCCAGCAGTTACGGTTCCGATGAGCAGTTCTTC.

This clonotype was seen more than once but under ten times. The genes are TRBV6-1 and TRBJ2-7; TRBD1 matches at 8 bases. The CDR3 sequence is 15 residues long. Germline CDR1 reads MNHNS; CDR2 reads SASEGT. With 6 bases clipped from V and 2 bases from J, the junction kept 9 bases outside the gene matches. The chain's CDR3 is CASRGDRRSTYEQYF. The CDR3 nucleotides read TGTGCCAGCAGGGGGGACAGGAGGAGCACCTACGAGCAGTACTTC.

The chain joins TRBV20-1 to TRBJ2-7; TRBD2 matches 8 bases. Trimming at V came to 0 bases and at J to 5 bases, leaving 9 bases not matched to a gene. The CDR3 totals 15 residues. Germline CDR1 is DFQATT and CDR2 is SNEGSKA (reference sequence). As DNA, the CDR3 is TGCAGTGCTAGAGATCCCTCGGGAGGGTCCCACGAGCAGTACTTC. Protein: CSARDPSGGSHEQYF.

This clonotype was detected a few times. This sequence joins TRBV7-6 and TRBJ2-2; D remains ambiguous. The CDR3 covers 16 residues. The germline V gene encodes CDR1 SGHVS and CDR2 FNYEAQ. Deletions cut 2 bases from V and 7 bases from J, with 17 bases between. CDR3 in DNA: TGTGCCAGCAGCTTATTCCTCTGGGCCCTCGGCGGGGAGCTGTTTTTT. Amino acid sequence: CASSLFLWALGGELFF.

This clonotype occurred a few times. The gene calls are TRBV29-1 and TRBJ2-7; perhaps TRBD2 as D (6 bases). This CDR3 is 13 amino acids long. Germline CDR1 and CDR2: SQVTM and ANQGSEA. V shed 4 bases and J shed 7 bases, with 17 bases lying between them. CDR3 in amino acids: CSVVGTPGGEQYF. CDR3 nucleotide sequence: TGCAGCGTTGTAGGGACTCCTGGTGGAGAGCAGTACTTC.

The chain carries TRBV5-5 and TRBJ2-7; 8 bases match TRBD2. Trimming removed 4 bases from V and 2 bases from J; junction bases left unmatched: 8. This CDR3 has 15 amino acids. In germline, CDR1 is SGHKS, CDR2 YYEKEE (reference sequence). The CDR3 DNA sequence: TGTGCCAGCAGCGCCGGACTAGCAACAACCTACGAGCAGTACTTC. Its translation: CASSAGLATTYEQYF.

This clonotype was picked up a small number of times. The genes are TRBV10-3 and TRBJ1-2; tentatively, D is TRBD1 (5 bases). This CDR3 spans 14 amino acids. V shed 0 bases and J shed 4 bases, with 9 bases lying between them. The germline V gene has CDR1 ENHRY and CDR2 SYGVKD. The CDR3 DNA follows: TGTGCCATCAGTGAGTCCCGACAGCTCTATGGCTACACCTTC. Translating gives CAISESRQLYGYTF.

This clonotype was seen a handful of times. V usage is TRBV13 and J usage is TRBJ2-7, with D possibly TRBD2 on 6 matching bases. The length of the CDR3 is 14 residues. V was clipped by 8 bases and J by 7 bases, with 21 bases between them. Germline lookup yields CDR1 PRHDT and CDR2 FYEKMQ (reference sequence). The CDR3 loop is CASYLSGSLAEQYF. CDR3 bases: TGTGCCAGCTACCTCAGCGGGTCACTGGCAGAGCAGTACTTC.

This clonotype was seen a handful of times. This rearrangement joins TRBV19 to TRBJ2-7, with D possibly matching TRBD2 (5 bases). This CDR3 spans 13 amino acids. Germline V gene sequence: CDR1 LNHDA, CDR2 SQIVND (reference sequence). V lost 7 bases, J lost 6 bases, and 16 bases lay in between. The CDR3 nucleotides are TGTGCCAGTAACCCGAGAGGGAATGGCGAGCAGTACTTC. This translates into CASNPRGNGEQYF.

CDR3 protein: CASSGDRGNIQYF. CDR3 nucleotide sequence: TGTGCCAGCAGTGGTGACAGGGGAAACATTCAGTACTTC. This chain uses TRBV6-1 with TRBJ2-4, with TRBD1 matching over 8 bases. V lost 4 bases and J lost 6; bases outside the gene matches: 2. The CDR3 contains 13 residues. CDR1 and CDR2 (germline): MNHNS, SASEGT.

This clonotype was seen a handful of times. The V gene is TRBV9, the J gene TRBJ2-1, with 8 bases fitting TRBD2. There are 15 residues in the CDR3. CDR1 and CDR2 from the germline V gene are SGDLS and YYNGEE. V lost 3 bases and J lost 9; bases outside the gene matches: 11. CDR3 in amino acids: CASSASGTRPPEQFF. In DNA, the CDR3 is TGTGCCAGCAGCGCCTCCGGGACTAGACCCCCTGAGCAGTTCTTC.

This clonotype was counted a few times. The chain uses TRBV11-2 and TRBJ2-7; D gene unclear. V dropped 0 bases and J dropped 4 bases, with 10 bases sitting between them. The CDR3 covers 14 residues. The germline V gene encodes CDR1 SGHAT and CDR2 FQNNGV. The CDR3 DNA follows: TGTGCCAGCAGCTTAGATTTGGGCGGATACGAGCAGTACTTC. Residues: CASSLDLGGYEQYF.

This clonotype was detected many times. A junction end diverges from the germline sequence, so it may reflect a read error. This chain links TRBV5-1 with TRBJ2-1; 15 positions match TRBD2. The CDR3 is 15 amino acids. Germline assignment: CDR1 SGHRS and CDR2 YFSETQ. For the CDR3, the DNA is TGTGCCAGCAGTCTGGGACTAGCGGGAGGCAATGAGCAGTTCTTC. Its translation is CASSLGLAGGNEQFF. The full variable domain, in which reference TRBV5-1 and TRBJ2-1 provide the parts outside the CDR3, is KAGVTQTPRYLIKTRGQQVTLSCSPISGHRSVSWYQQTPGQGLQFLFEYFSETQRNKGNFPGRFSGRQFSNSRSEMNVSTLELGDSALYLCASSLGLAGGNEQFFGPGTRLTVL.

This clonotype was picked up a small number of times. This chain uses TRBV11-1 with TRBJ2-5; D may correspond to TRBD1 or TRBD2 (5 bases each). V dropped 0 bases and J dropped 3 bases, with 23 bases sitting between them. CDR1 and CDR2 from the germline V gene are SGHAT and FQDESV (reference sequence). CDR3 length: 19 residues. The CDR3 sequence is CASSLAWGLLGERKETQYF. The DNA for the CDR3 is TGTGCCAGCAGCTTAGCTTGGGGGTTACTGGGGGAGCGGAAAGAGACCCAGTACTTC. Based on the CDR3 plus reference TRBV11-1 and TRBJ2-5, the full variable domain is EAEVAQSPRYKITEKSQAVAFWCDPISGHATLYWYRQILGQGPELLVQFQDESVVDDSQLPKDRFSAERLKGVDSTLKIQPAELGDSAMYLCASSLAWGLLGERKETQYFGPGTRLLVL.

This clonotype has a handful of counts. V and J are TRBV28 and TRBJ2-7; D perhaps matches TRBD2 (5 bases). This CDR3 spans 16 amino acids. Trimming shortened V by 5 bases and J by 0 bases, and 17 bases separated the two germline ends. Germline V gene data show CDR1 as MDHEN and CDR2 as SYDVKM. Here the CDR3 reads CASSDYSAENSYEQYF. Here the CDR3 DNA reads TGTGCCAGCAGTGACTACTCAGCGGAGAACTCCTACGAGCAGTACTTC.

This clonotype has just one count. The CDR3 region is CASSEDPGLDWEQYF. CDR3 DNA sequence: TGTGCCAGCAGTGAGGATCCAGGACTGGACTGGGAGCAGTACTTC. This chain links TRBV2 with TRBJ2-7, with D perhaps TRBD2 (5 bases). Trimming left V 3 bases short and J 7 bases short, with 19 bases between. This CDR3 spans 15 amino acids. Germline loops: CDR1 SNHLY, CDR2 FYNNEI.

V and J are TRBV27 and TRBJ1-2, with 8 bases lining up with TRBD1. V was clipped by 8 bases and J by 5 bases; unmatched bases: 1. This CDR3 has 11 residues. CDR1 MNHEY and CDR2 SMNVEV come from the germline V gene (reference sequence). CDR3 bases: TGTGCCAGCGGACAGGGATATGGCTACACCTTC. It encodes CASGQGYGYTF.